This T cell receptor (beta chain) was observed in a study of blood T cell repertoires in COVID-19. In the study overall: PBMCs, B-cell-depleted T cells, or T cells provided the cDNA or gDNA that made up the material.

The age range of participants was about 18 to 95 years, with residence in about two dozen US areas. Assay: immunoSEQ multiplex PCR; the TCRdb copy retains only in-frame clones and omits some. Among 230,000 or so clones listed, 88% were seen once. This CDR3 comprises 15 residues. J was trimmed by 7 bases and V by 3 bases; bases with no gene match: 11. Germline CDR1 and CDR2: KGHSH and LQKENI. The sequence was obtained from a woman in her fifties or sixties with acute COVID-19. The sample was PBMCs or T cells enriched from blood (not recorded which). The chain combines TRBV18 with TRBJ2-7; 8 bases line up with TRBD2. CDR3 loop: CASSPLAGGLGEQYF. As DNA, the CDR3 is TGTGCCAGCTCACCTCTTGCGGGAGGACTGGGAGAGCAGTACTTC.